The 20 T cell receptor beta chains given below trace back to one sample, sequenced in a study of shared clonotypes between healthy human individuals. The assay was immunoSEQ multiplex PCR, and TCRdb's table has in-frame clones only and misses some. The table has 1.6 million or so clones, 97% to 99% seen once. Material for sequencing was naive CD4+ T cells sorted from blood. Subset of the sample: CD45RA+ positively selected. The source of these receptors is a man aged 30-40 years in good health.

The chain recombines TRBV19 with TRBJ2-6, with a weak D call TRBD2 (7 bases). The CDR3 consists of 16 residues. In germline, CDR1 is LNHDA, CDR2 SQIVND (reference sequence). V shed 6 bases and J shed 2 bases, with 14 bases lying between them. The CDR3 sequence is CASRNRGAAGANVLTF. Here the CDR3 DNA reads TGTGCCAGTAGGAACCGGGGGGCTGCTGGGGCCAACGTCCTGACTTTC.

The chain is built from TRBV9 and TRBJ2-1, with 11 bases identical to TRBD2. CDR1 is SGDLS, CDR2 YYNGEE, per germline. J gave up 11 bases and V 4 bases, and 14 bases lay outside the gene matches. CDR3 length: 16 residues. As DNA, the CDR3 is TGTGCCAGCAGCCCCGGAACTGGACTAGCGGGTGACCAGCAGTTCTTC. Its protein is CASSPGTGLAGDQQFF.

The genes are TRBV7-9 and TRBJ1-2; D perhaps matches TRBD1 (5 bases). The V and J ends lost 7 bases and 2 bases respectively, with 14 bases between them. Per germline, CDR1 SEHNR and CDR2 FQNEAQ (reference sequence). The CDR3 extends over 14 amino acids. DNA for the CDR3: TGTGCCAGCACCGTAGTCGGGGGAAACTATGGCTACACCTTC. Protein product: CASTVVGGNYGYTF.

The chain links TRBV10-2 to TRBJ2-5, with 7 bases matching TRBD1. The length of the CDR3 is 14 residues. V gave up 2 bases and J gave up 5 bases; unmatched junction bases: 5. Germline loops: CDR1 WSHSY, CDR2 SAAADI. CDR3 loop: CASSENRGRETQYF. CDR3 bases: TGCGCCAGCAGTGAGAACAGGGGTCGGGAGACCCAGTACTTC.

The chain is built from TRBV10-3 and TRBJ2-1; possibly TRBD1 for D (6 bases). The germline CDR1 and CDR2 sequences are ENHRY and SYGVKD. The ends were cut back, 4 bases at V and 4 bases at J, with 14 bases in the middle. There are 15 residues in the CDR3. The CDR3: CAISAAQGIYNEQFF. Here the CDR3 DNA reads TGTGCCATCAGTGCGGCCCAGGGGATATACAATGAGCAGTTCTTC.

The chain couples TRBV9 to TRBJ2-3; 9 positions agree with TRBD2. This CDR3 has 17 residues. The trim removed 2 bases at V and 3 bases at J, leaving 10 bases unmatched. Germline V gene lookup returns CDR1 SGDLS and CDR2 YYNGEE. The CDR3 reads CASSVQLAGLGTDTQYF. CDR3 DNA: TGTGCCAGCAGCGTCCAGCTAGCGGGACTGGGGACAGATACGCAGTATTTT.

This clone was counted once. This chain joins TRBV5-1 and TRBJ1-1; D is possibly TRBD1 (5 bases). The CDR3 runs to 14 residues. CDR1 is SGHRS and CDR2 is YFSETQ in the germline V gene. V was trimmed by 4 bases and J by 0 bases, leaving 10 bases between them. The CDR3 DNA sequence: TGCGCCAGCAGCGTTCGGGGGGTGAACACTGAAGCTTTCTTT. Encoded protein: CASSVRGVNTEAFF.

The CDR3 nucleotides are TGTGCCAGCAGCGCAACCTCCGGGACGGTGGGGAACACCATATATTTT. The encoded protein is CASSATSGTVGNTIYF. J is TRBJ1-3 and V is TRBV9; tentatively, D is TRBD1 (5 bases). Per the germline V gene, CDR1 is SGDLS and CDR2 is YYNGEE. This CDR3 comprises 16 residues. V lost 3 bases and J lost 7, with 20 bases in between.

This clone was counted once. This sample also contains other DNA sequences that code for the same CDR3. This chain uses TRBV18 with TRBJ2-7, with a tentative D call TRBD2 (6 bases). V lost 3 bases, J lost 6 bases, and 12 bases lay in between. The V gene's germline CDR1 is KGHSH and CDR2 LQKENI. CDR3 length: 13 residues. The CDR3 nucleotides are TGTGCCAGCTCACCGGGGCAGGGAGGCGAGCAGTACTTC. It encodes CASSPGQGGEQYF.

This chain joins TRBV30 and TRBJ2-7, with TRBD1 matching 7 bases. The CDR3 length is 16 residues. Germline lookup yields CDR1 GTSNPN and CDR2 SVGIG (reference sequence). J was trimmed by 5 bases and V by 0 bases; bases with no gene match: 13. CDR3: CAWSVPRQRGLDEQYF. The CDR3 DNA follows: TGTGCCTGGAGTGTACCACGGCAGAGGGGGCTAGACGAGCAGTACTTC.

The chain recombines TRBV11-2 with TRBJ2-7; 12 bases line up with TRBD1. The CDR3 has 18 amino acids. V trimming: 5 bases; J trimming: 5 bases; junction bases outside the gene matches: 16. From germline, CDR1 is SGHAT and CDR2 FQNNGV. CDR3 DNA: TGTGCCAGCAGCCGCGGAACCGGGACAGGGGGCGCAGCGGACGAGCAGTACTTC. Translation gives CASSRGTGTGGAADEQYF.

With regard to this clone: The sample carries other DNA sequences with the same CDR3. The chain recombines TRBV7-2 with TRBJ2-7, with 7 bases matching TRBD2. V shed 3 bases, J shed 6 bases, and the junction held 5 bases outside the gene matches. The CDR3 is made up of 13 amino acids. Germline loops: CDR1 SGHTA, CDR2 FQGNSA. CDR3 residues: CASSFRTSSEQYF. The CDR3 DNA sequence: TGTGCCAGCAGCTTCCGGACTAGTTCCGAGCAGTACTTC.

As regards this clone: The sample contains more than one DNA sequence encoding this CDR3. V gene TRBV10-3 combines with J gene TRBJ1-3; tentative D call: TRBD1 (6 bases). Germline loops: CDR1 ENHRY, CDR2 SYGVKD. The CDR3 runs to 14 residues. V dropped 1 base and J dropped 3 bases, with 7 bases sitting between them. CDR3 DNA: TGTGCCATCAGTGAGTTGGACAGTGGAAACACCATATATTTT. It yields the protein CAISELDSGNTIYF.

The V and J genes are TRBV4-1 and TRBJ2-7; D unresolved. Germline-derived CDR1 and CDR2 are MGHRA and YSYEKL. CDR3 length: 16 residues. The V gene lost 0 bases and the J gene lost 2 bases, with 14 bases spanning the gap. CDR3 sequence (DNA): TGCGCCAGCAGCCAAGAAAGGACCGTTGCGACCTACGAGCAGTACTTC. Protein sequence: CASSQERTVATYEQYF.

The chain uses TRBV11-2 and TRBJ2-4; D uncertain. The CDR3 runs 15 residues. Trimming took 8 bases from V and 1 from J, leaving 15 bases between them. The germline gives CDR1 SGHAT, CDR2 FQNNGV. The CDR3 region is CASLTVLGAKNIQYF. CDR3 DNA sequence: TGTGCCAGCCTCACAGTCCTTGGGGCCAAAAACATTCAGTACTTC.

The gene calls are TRBV18 and TRBJ1-2; TRBD1 is a possible D gene (5 bases). The CDR3 runs to 13 residues. Trimming pared 5 bases from V and 2 bases from J, leaving 9 bases between. CDR1 KGHSH and CDR2 LQKENI come from the germline V gene. CDR3 DNA: TGTGCCAGCTCAGCCAGGGACAACTATGGCTACACCTTC. Translated, it gives CASSARDNYGYTF.

As for this clone: Other nucleotide sequences from this sample produce the same CDR3. The V gene is TRBV28, the J gene TRBJ1-5; no definite D call. Germline V gives CDR1 MDHEN, CDR2 SYDVKM. The CDR3 is 12 residues long. V dropped 6 bases and J dropped 3 bases, with 6 bases sitting between them. CDR3: CASRVSNQPQHF. DNA for the CDR3: TGTGCCAGCAGGGTTTCCAATCAGCCCCAGCATTTT.

With regard to this clone: The sample holds other DNA sequences that translate to the same CDR3. This chain joins TRBV5-1 and TRBJ2-5; TRBD1 matches at 9 bases. Germline-derived CDR1 and CDR2 are SGHRS and YFSETQ. The CDR3 loop spans 14 amino acids. With V trimmed by 3 bases and J by 5 bases, 5 bases remained unmatched. CDR3 nucleotides: TGCGCCAGCAGCTCACAGGGGGCTCGGGAGACCCAGTACTTC. Encoded protein: CASSSQGARETQYF.

The rearrangement joins TRBV2 to TRBJ2-1; TRBD2 might be the D (5 bases). V gave up 7 bases and J gave up 4 bases, with 14 bases separating them. This CDR3 has 14 amino acids. Germline V lookup: CDR1 SNHLY, CDR2 FYNNEI. The CDR3 coding sequence is TGTGCCAGCAACTCCCCGGGGAGTTACAATGAGCAGTTCTTC. Residues: CASNSPGSYNEQFF.

The chain has TRBV25-1 and TRBJ1-4; 11 nucleotides agree with TRBD1. Germline-derived CDR1 and CDR2 are MGHDK and SYGVNS. J gave up 7 bases and V 8 bases, and 9 bases lay outside the gene matches. The length of the CDR3 is 15 residues. The CDR3 spells CASSGTGGFPEKLFF. In nucleotides, the CDR3 is TGTGCCAGCTCCGGGACAGGGGGTTTTCCTGAAAAACTGTTTTTT. The variable domain in full, with the rest retrieved from reference TRBV25-1 and TRBJ1-4, is EADIYQTPRYLVIGTGKKITLECSQTMGHDKMYWYQQDPGMELHLIHYSYGVNSTEKGDLSSESTVSRIRTEHFPLTLESARPSHTSQYLCASSGTGGFPEKLFFGSGTQLSVL.